The clone carrying this T cell receptor beta chain ranks as medium-sized (0.01 to 0.1%) in terms of frequency. TRB rearrangements were amplified by touch-down multiplex PCR with mixed TRB-A/B primers. TCRdb derives one entry per CDR3 protein from the multiplex PCR reads, leaving out DNA. The sample has nearly 15,000 distinct CDR3 sequences. This record belongs to a study of T cell clusters in autoimmune cytopenias. Germline V gene data show CDR1 as LNHDA and CDR2 as SQIVND (reference sequence). This CDR3 comprises 15 residues. TRB amplification used around 260 ng of peripheral blood genomic DNA. The sample was also linked to a second study, of T cell repertoires in aging, cancer and after chemotherapy.

The sample was peripheral blood. The chain uses TRBV19 and TRBJ2-3. The receptor was isolated from a human donor in good health. CDR3 amino acids: CASSIADGLTDTQYF.